The TCR beta chain described here comes from a study of blood T cell repertoires in COVID-19. Study summary: The United States, Italy and Spain were the sources of the acute and convalescent COVID-19 samples. T cells, B-cell-depleted T cells, or PBMCs provided the cDNA or gDNA that served as material.

This clone turned up a few times. The CDR3 loop spans 13 amino acids. Trimming pared 6 bases from V and 3 bases from J, leaving 9 bases between. As processed by the authors: Amplification of reference gene primers provided the estimated nucleated cell counts. Method: immunoSEQ multiplex PCR; TCRdb's copy keeps in-frame clones and lacks some. V and J calls and clone size are as listed in that table; D and trimming were resolved from the DNA. The sample has nearly 350,000 clones; over 80% are singletons. This clonotype was obtained from a woman aged 50 to 65 with COVID-19, enrolled during active disease. Sequencing input: peripheral blood. The chain links TRBV12-3 or TRBV12-4 to TRBJ1-3; the D is unclear. The CDR3 loop reads CASSPLFGNTIYF. CDR3 nucleotides: TGTGCCAGCAGCCCCCTCTTTGGAAACACCATATATTTT.